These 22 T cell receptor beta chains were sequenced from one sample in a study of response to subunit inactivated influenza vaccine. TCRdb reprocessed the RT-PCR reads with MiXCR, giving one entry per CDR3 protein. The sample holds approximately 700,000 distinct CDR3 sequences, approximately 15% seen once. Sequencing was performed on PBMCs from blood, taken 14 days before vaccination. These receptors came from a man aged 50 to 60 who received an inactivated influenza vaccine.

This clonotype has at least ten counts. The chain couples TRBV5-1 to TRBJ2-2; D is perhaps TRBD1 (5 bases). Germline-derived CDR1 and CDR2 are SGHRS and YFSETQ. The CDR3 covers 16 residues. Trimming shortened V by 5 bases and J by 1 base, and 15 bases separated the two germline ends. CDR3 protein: CASSPTITGNTGELFF. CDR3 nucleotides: TGCGCCAGCAGTCCCACTATTACAGGGAACACCGGGGAGCTGTTTTTT.

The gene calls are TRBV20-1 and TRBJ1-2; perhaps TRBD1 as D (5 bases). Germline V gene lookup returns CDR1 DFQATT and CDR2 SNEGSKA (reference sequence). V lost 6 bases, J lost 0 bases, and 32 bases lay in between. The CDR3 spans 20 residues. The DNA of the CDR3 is TGCAGTGCCCGGGACCGGACTTACACGGTGACAAAACGGTCTAACTATGGCTACACCTTC. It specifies CSARDRTYTVTKRSNYGYTF.

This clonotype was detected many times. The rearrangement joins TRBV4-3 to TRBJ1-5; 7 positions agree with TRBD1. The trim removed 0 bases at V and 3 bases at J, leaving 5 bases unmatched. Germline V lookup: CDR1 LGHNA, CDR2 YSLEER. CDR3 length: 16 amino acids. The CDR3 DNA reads TGCGCCAGCAGCCAAGATTGGGGACAGCACAATCAGCCCCAGCATTTT. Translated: CASSQDWGQHNQPQHF.

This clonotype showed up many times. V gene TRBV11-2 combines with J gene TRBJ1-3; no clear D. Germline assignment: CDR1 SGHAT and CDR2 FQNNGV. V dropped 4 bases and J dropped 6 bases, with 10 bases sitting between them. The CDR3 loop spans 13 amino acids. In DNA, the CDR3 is TGTGCCAGCAGCTCGGGTTTGCCAAACACCATATATTTT. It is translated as CASSSGLPNTIYF. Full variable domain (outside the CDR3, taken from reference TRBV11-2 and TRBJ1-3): EAGVAQSPRYKIIEKRQSVAFWCNPISGHATLYWYQQILGQGPKLLIQFQNNGVVDDSQLPKDRFSAERLKGVDSTLKIQPAKLEDSAVYLCASSSGLPNTIYFGEGSWLTVV.

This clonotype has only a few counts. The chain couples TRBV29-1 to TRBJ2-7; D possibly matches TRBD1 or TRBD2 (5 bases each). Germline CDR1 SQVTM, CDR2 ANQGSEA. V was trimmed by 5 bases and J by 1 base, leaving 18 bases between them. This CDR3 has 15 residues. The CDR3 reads CSVSPFLGESYEQYF. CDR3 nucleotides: TGCAGCGTTTCACCCTTTTTGGGGGAATCCTACGAGCAGTACTTC.

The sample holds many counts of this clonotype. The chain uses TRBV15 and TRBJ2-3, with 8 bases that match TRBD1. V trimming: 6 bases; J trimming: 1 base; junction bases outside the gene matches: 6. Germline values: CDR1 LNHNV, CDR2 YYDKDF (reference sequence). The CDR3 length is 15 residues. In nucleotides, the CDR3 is TGTGCCACCAGAATAACAGGGGGAGGCACAGATACGCAGTATTTT. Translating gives CATRITGGGTDTQYF.

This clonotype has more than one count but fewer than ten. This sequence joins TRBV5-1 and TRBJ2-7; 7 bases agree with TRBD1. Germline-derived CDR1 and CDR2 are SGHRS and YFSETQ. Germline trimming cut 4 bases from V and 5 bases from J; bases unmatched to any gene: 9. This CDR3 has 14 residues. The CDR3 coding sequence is TGCGCCAGCAGCCAGTACGACAGGGTCAACGAGCAGTACTTC. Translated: CASSQYDRVNEQYF.

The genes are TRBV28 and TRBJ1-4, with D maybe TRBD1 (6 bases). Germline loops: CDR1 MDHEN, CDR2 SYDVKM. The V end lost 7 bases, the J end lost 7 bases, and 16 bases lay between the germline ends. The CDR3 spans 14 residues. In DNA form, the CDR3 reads TGTGCCAGCACCACAGGGCCCAGTACTGAAAAACTGTTTTTT. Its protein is CASTTGPSTEKLFF.

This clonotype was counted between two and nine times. The CDR3 region has the DNA TGTGCCAGCAGTCCCCTTGGTAACACCATATATTTT. Its protein product is CASSPLGNTIYF. This chain links TRBV12-3 or TRBV12-4 with TRBJ1-3; the D is unclear. Trimming took 5 bases from V and 7 from J, leaving 9 bases between them. The CDR3 has 12 amino acids.

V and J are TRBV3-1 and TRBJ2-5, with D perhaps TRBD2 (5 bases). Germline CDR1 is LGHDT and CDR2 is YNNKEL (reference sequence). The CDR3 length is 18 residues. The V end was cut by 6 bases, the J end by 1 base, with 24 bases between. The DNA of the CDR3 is TGTGCCAGCAGAGCAAGAACAAGTACGGGGATAACCCAAGAGACCCAGTACTTC. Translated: CASRARTSTGITQETQYF.

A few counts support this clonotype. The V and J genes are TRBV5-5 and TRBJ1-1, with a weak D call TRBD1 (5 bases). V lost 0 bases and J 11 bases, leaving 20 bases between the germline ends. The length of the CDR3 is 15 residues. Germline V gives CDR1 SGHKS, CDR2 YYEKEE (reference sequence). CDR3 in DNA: TGTGCCAGCAGCTTGGCCCCGGGGCCCGGAATCTGGGCTTTCTTT. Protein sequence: CASSLAPGPGIWAFF. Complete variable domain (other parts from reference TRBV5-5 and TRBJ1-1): DAGVTQSPTHLIKTRGQQVTLRCSPISGHKSVSWYQQVLGQGPQFIFQYYEKEERGRGNFPDRFSARQFPNYSSELNVNALLLGDSALYLCASSLAPGPGIWAFFGQGTRLTVV.

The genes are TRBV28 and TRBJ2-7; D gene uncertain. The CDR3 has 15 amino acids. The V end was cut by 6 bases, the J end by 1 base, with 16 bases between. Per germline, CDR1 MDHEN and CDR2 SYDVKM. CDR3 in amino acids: CASSPTSDGSYEQYF. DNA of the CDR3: TGTGCCAGCAGCCCTACATCCGACGGGTCCTACGAGCAGTACTTC.

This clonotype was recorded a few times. CDR3 bases: TGCGCCAGCAAGGTTTGGGACAGGGGCACCGGGGAGCTGTTTTTT. Translation: CASKVWDRGTGELFF. The rearrangement uses TRBV5-1 and TRBJ2-2; 10 bases are a match to TRBD1. The CDR3 covers 15 residues. Trimming cost V 6 bases and J 4 bases; bases outside gene matches: 6. Per the germline V gene, CDR1 is SGHRS and CDR2 is YFSETQ.

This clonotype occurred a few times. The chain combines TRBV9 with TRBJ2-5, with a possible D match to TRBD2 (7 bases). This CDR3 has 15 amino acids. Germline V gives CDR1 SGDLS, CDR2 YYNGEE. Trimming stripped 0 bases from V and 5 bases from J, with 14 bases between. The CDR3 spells CASSVAGGPRETQYF. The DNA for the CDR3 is TGTGCCAGCAGCGTAGCGGGGGGCCCCCGGGAGACCCAGTACTTC.

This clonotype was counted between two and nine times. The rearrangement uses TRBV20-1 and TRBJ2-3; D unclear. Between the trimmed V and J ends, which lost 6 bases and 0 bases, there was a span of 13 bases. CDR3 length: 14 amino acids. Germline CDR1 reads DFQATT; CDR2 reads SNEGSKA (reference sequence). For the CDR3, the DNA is TGCAGTGCCAAAATTTCCTCTAGCACAGATACGCAGTATTTT. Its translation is CSAKISSSTDTQYF.

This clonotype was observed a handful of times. CDR3 nucleotides: TGTGCCAGCAGCAAGGGGGCTGGCACAGATACGCAGTATTTT. Encoded protein: CASSKGAGTDTQYF. The genes are TRBV7-8 and TRBJ2-3; 7 nucleotides line up with TRBD1. The CDR3 has 14 amino acids. CDR1 is SGHVS, CDR2 FQNEAQ, per germline. The V segment lost 5 bases and the J segment 1 base; nucleotides outside the gene matches: 3.

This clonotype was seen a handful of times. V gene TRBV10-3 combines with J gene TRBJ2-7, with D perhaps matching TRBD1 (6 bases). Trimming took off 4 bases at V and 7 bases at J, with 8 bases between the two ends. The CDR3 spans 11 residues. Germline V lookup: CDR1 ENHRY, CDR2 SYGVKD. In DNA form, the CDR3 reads TGTGCCATCAGTGCCGACAGGGAGCAGTACTTC. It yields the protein CAISADREQYF.

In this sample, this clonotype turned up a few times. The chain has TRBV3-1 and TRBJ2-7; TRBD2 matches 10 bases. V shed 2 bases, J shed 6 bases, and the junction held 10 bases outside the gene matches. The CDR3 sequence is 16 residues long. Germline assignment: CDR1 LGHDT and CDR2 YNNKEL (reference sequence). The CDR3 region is CASSQRWLAGVREQYF. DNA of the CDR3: TGTGCCAGCAGCCAAAGATGGCTAGCGGGAGTCCGCGAGCAGTACTTC.

CDR3 loop: CASSIGQGASYNEQFF. The CDR3 DNA is TGTGCCAGCAGCATCGGACAGGGGGCTTCCTACAATGAGCAGTTCTTC. The chain joins TRBV5-6 to TRBJ2-1; 11 nucleotides match TRBD1. With V trimmed by 4 bases and J by 1 base, 4 bases remained unmatched. This CDR3 region has 16 residues. Germline V gene sequence: CDR1 SGHDT, CDR2 YYEEEE. Using reference TRBV5-6 and TRBJ2-1 for the parts outside the CDR3, the full variable domain is DAGVTQSPTHLIKTRGQQVTLRCSPKSGHDTVSWYQQALGQGPQFIFQYYEEEERQRGNFPDRFSGHQFPNYSSELNVNALLLGDSALYLCASSIGQGASYNEQFFGPGTRLTVL.

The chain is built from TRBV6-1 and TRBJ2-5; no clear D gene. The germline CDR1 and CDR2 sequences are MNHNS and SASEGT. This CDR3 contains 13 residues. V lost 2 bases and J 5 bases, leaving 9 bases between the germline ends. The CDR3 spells CASSELNEETQYF. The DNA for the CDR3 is TGTGCCAGCAGTGAACTAAACGAGGAGACCCAGTACTTC.

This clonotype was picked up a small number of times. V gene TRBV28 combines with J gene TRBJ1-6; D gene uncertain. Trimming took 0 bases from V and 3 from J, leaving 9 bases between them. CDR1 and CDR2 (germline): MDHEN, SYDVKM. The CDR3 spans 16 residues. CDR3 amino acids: CASSLWQASYNSPLHF. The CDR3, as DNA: TGTGCCAGCAGTTTATGGCAGGCCAGCTATAATTCACCCCTCCACTTT.

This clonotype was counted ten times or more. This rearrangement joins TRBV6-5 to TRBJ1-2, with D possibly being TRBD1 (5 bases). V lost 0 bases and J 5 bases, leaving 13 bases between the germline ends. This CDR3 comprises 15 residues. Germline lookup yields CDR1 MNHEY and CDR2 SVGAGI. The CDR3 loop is CASSYSIGGIYGYTF. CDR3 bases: TGTGCCAGCAGTTACTCGATTGGGGGAATATATGGCTACACCTTC.